Sequencing of this TCR beta chain was carried out in a study of metastatic and nonmetastatic thyroid tumors. Study details: Repertoire data that came from the blood and tumor or nodule tissue of malignant and benign thyroid patients were compared. Study-wide results and caveats: Reports indicated that malignant thyroid tumors showed significantly higher TCR beta diversity than benign nodules did, in blood and tumor.

The authors' processing: A classifier for distant metastasis in papillary thyroid cancer was constructed using CDR3 differences observed across clinicopathological groups. TCRdb re-called the PCR reads via MiXCR. The V and J calls were determined by TCRdb, not by the authors. The sample consists of about 22,000 clones, roughly 18% of them appearing once. There were no patients who had received any treatment before thyroid surgery. CDR1 is KGHSH, CDR2 LQKENI, per germline. The CDR3 totals 19 residues. The V and J ends lost 3 bases and 4 bases, in that order; junction bases with no gene match: 17. This clone showed up many times. The target antigen is unknown.

The rearrangement links TRBV18 to TRBJ2-1; TRBD1 agrees at 8 bases. This sequence originates from a male donor with papillary thyroid cancer or a benign thyroid nodule (not recorded which). Some clones in this sample may be carry-over from other donors' samples. Sequenced material: adjacent normal tissue. CDR3 residues: CASSPEDRAPGGIYNEQFF. The CDR3 bases are TGTGCCAGCTCACCCGAGGACAGGGCCCCTGGCGGGATTTACAATGAGCAGTTCTTC.